The 23 T cell receptor beta chains reported below all come from one sample, sequenced in a study of blood T cell repertoires in COVID-19 (dated by TCRdb to the early 2020s). Libraries came from the immunoSEQ multiplex PCR assay. TCRdb took over this immuneACCESS table, retaining in-frame rearrangements with V and J assigned. Such tables are incomplete; in checked studies, under half of the missing clones stem from an unresolved V gene, and the remainder is unexplained. The table for this sample lists some 49,000 clones; approximately 85% of them were counted only once. In total, the top ten clones hold roughly 10% of the sample. Sequencing was performed on peripheral blood. These receptors came from a human donor in a cohort sampled during active COVID-19.

The chain is built from TRBV28 and TRBJ2-5; D uncertain. Germline CDR1 is MDHEN and CDR2 is SYDVKM. The CDR3 totals 15 residues. The ends were cut back, 6 bases at V and 1 base at J, with 15 bases in the middle. In DNA, the CDR3 is TGTGCCAGCAGGCCTCTTTCGGGTCGCCAAGAGACCCAGTACTTC. Protein sequence: CASRPLSGRQETQYF.

This chain uses TRBV11-2 with TRBJ1-6; no clear D gene. There are 13 residues in the CDR3. Germline V gene lookup returns CDR1 SGHAT and CDR2 FQNNGV. The germline V and J ends were trimmed by 5 bases and 6 bases, with 8 bases remaining between them. CDR3 nucleotide sequence: TGTGCCAGCAGCGAGGGAAGTAATTCACCCCTCCACTTT. This gives the protein CASSEGSNSPLHF.

The CDR3 bases are TGTGCCAGCAGCGTAGCTTCGGTAAGCTACGAGCAGTACTTC. It encodes CASSVASVSYEQYF. V usage is TRBV9 and J usage is TRBJ2-7; D is uncertain. Germline V CDR1 and CDR2: SGDLS, YYNGEE. This CDR3 is built from 14 residues. Trimming shortened V by 0 bases and J by 3 bases, and 10 bases separated the two germline ends.

The chain is built from TRBV27 and TRBJ1-5, with a possible D match to TRBD1 (6 bases). Per germline, CDR1 MNHEY and CDR2 SMNVEV (reference sequence). This CDR3 is built from 16 residues. With 6 bases removed from V and 2 bases from J, the gap between germline ends came to 17 bases. CDR3: CASRADRPGRNQPQHF. The CDR3 DNA reads as TGTGCCAGCAGAGCGGACAGACCCGGTCGCAATCAGCCCCAGCATTTT.

This chain uses TRBV18 with TRBJ2-7, with D possibly TRBD1 on 5 matching bases. V lost 4 bases and J lost 0, with 13 bases in between. This CDR3 is 15 amino acids long. Looked up from germline, CDR1 is KGHSH and CDR2 is LQKENI. CDR3 nucleotide sequence: TGTGCCAGCTCACGTCAGGGTTCTCGCTCCTACGAGCAGTACTTC. As protein: CASSRQGSRSYEQYF.

V and J are TRBV10-1 and TRBJ2-5, with D perhaps TRBD2 (5 bases). The germline V and J ends were trimmed by 4 bases and 5 bases, with 11 bases remaining between them. This CDR3 is built from 13 residues. Per the germline V gene, CDR1 is WNHNN and CDR2 is SYGVQD (reference sequence). The CDR3 is CASSGASKETQYF. Written as DNA, the CDR3 is TGCGCCAGCAGTGGGGCTAGCAAGGAGACCCAGTACTTC.

This clone was seen only once. This rearrangement joins TRBV19 to TRBJ2-4; unclear D gene. Trimming removed 1 base at V and 6 bases at J, with 7 bases between. The germline V gene encodes CDR1 LNHDA and CDR2 SQIVND (reference sequence). The CDR3 runs to 13 residues. The CDR3 is CASSIGAGNIQYF. The CDR3 coding sequence is TGTGCCAGTAGTATAGGGGCCGGAAACATTCAGTACTTC.

The chain carries TRBV10-3 and TRBJ1-4; 9 bases map to TRBD1. The CDR3 is 17 residues long. Germline CDR1 reads ENHRY; CDR2 reads SYGVKD. The V gene end was trimmed by 0 bases and the J gene end by 9 bases; junction bases not matched to a gene: 11. The CDR3: CAISESGMGQGSKKLFF. CDR3 DNA sequence: TGTGCCATCAGTGAGTCGGGGATGGGACAGGGCTCGAAAAAACTGTTTTTT.

V is TRBV9 and J is TRBJ2-3; TRBD2 is a possible D gene (6 bases). The length of the CDR3 is 14 residues. V was shortened by 1 base and J by 5 bases, with 11 bases between the two germline ends. Germline V CDR1 and CDR2: SGDLS, YYNGEE. CDR3 in amino acids: CASSVFGGLDTQYF. As DNA, the CDR3 is TGTGCCAGCAGCGTATTTGGAGGGCTAGATACGCAGTATTTT.

The chain is built from TRBV9 and TRBJ2-7; 7 nucleotides agree with TRBD2. The CDR3 length is 14 residues. V lost 0 bases, J lost 4 bases, and 4 bases stayed unmatched. From germline, CDR1 is SGDLS and CDR2 YYNGEE. The CDR3 loop is CASSVGGEGYEQYF. CDR3 DNA sequence: TGTGCCAGCAGCGTAGGCGGGGAGGGATACGAGCAGTACTTC. Full variable domain (remainder filled in from reference TRBV9 and TRBJ2-7): DSGVTQTPKHLITATGQRVTLRCSPRSGDLSVYWYQQSLDQGLQFLIQYYNGEERAKGNILERFSAQQFPDLHSELNLSSLELGDSALYFCASSVGGEGYEQYFGPGTRLTVT.

V gene TRBV30 combines with J gene TRBJ1-3; no firm D call. V was cut by 1 base and J by 0 bases, with 13 bases left in between. CDR1 and CDR2 from the germline V gene are GTSNPN and SVGIG (reference sequence). This CDR3 contains 16 residues. CDR3 coding DNA: TGTGCCTGGAGTGAGGTGGGCCATTTCTCTGGAAACACCATATATTTT. This encodes CAWSEVGHFSGNTIYF.

The V gene is TRBV2, the J gene TRBJ2-1, with 9 bases aligning to TRBD2. The germline CDR1 and CDR2 sequences are SNHLY and FYNNEI. CDR3 length: 16 residues. J lost 0 bases, V lost 7 bases, and 7 bases had no gene match. For the CDR3, the DNA is TGTGCCAGCAAGTTAGCGGGGGCGAGCTCCTACAATGAGCAGTTCTTC. Translation: CASKLAGASSYNEQFF.

The gene calls are TRBV15 and TRBJ2-7; perhaps TRBD1 as D (6 bases). CDR3 length equals 15 residues. The V gene's germline CDR1 is LNHNV and CDR2 YYDKDF (reference sequence). The V and J ends lost 2 bases and 6 bases respectively, with 17 bases between them. The chain's CDR3 is CATSRQTGTTSEQYF. In DNA form, the CDR3 reads TGTGCCACCAGCAGACAGACCGGGACAACGTCCGAGCAGTACTTC.

The V call is TRBV6-5, the J call TRBJ2-3; the D is unclear. The CDR3 spans 14 residues. Germline V gene data show CDR1 as MNHEY and CDR2 as SVGAGI. The ends were cut back, 5 bases at V and 1 base at J, with 10 bases in the middle. Here the CDR3 reads CASSINRGTDTQYF. CDR3 nucleotide sequence: TGTGCCAGCAGTATAAATCGGGGCACAGATACGCAGTATTTT.

The V gene is TRBV7-6, the J gene TRBJ2-7; 10 nucleotides line up with TRBD2. Germline loops: CDR1 SGHVS, CDR2 FNYEAQ. The CDR3 totals 15 residues. The V and J ends lost 0 bases and 7 bases, in that order; junction bases with no gene match: 6. CDR3 sequence: CASSLAGTSVGEQYF. CDR3 nucleotides: TGTGCCAGCAGCTTAGCCGGGACTAGCGTCGGGGAGCAGTACTTC.

The rearrangement links TRBV28 to TRBJ2-6; D may be TRBD2 (5 bases). CDR1 is MDHEN, CDR2 SYDVKM, per germline. The CDR3 totals 15 residues. Trimming cost V 3 bases and J 3 bases, with 9 bases left between them. The CDR3 bases are TGTGCCAGCAGTTTTTCCGGGGTTGGGGCCAACGTCCTGACTTTC. Translation: CASSFSGVGANVLTF.

J is TRBJ2-1 and V is TRBV10-1, with 9 nucleotides matching TRBD1. Unmatched junction bases numbered 10, after V lost 5 bases and J lost 8 bases. Germline V gives CDR1 WNHNN, CDR2 SYGVQD (reference sequence). The CDR3 sequence is 15 residues long. The CDR3 DNA sequence: TGCGCCAGCAGTCCGGACAGGGGAGTGAGCGATGAGCAGTTCTTC. Residues: CASSPDRGVSDEQFF.

The CDR3 nucleotides are TGCAGCGTGACAACTAGCGCAGGCACAGATACGCAGTATTTT. It specifies CSVTTSAGTDTQYF. J is TRBJ2-3 and V is TRBV29-1; 7 bases align to TRBD2. From germline, CDR1 is SQVTM and CDR2 ANQGSEA. This CDR3 comprises 14 residues. Unmatched junction bases numbered 7, after V lost 6 bases and J lost 1 base.

V usage is TRBV20-1 and J usage is TRBJ2-3, with 11 bases lining up with TRBD2. CDR3 length: 16 residues. The V gene's germline CDR1 is DFQATT and CDR2 SNEGSKA (reference sequence). As DNA, the CDR3 is TGCAGAGCTGGTGCTAGCGGGAGGTTAGGGGCAGATACGCAGTATTTT. Protein product: CRAGASGRLGADTQYF.

This rearrangement joins TRBV7-2 to TRBJ2-2; 12 nucleotides line up with TRBD2. The CDR3 is 18 residues long. Germline V CDR1 and CDR2: SGHTA, FQGNSA. V was pared by 1 base and J by 2 bases, with 5 bases of the junction left unmatched. CDR3 nucleotide sequence: TGTGCCAGCAGCTTAGGCCCTAGCGGGAGGGCTAACACCGGGGAGCTGTTTTTT. This encodes CASSLGPSGRANTGELFF.

The CDR3 DNA reads as TGTGCCAGCAGTCCCAAGTGGGACAGGGTCTATGGCTACACCTTC. Translation: CASSPKWDRVYGYTF. The chain is built from TRBV28 and TRBJ1-2, with 9 bases fitting TRBD1. Per germline, CDR1 MDHEN and CDR2 SYDVKM. The junction had 8 bases not matched to a gene; V was cut back by 5 bases and J by 4 bases. This CDR3 comprises 15 residues.

The chain employs TRBV5-6 and TRBJ2-5; a weak D match, TRBD1 (6 bases). CDR1 is SGHDT, CDR2 YYEEEE, per germline. Between the trimmed V and J ends, which lost 0 bases and 1 base, there was a span of 7 bases. There are 14 residues in the CDR3. The CDR3 DNA reads TGTGCCAGCAGCTTGGAACAGGGCCAAGAGACCCAGTACTTC. Translating it yields CASSLEQGQETQYF.

The sample holds many counts of this clone. The CDR3 nucleotides read TGCGCCAGCGGAGAATCGGGGAATTCACCCCTCCACTTT. Translated, it gives CASGESGNSPLHF. J is TRBJ1-6 and V is TRBV5-1; D not certain. V was trimmed by 7 bases and J by 7 bases, leaving 12 bases between them. CDR3 length: 13 amino acids. Germline-derived CDR1 and CDR2 are SGHRS and YFSETQ.